This passage covers 21 T cell receptor beta chains from one sample sequenced in a study of early T cells in non-severe SARS-CoV-2 infection. TCRdb analysed the 5' RACE reads with MiXCR anew, one entry per CDR3 protein. The sample lists around 60,000 distinct CDR3 sequences; 12% were seen once. The sample was whole blood. The receptors derive from an adult who was a healthcare worker with PCR-confirmed SARS-CoV-2 infection or an uninfected control (not recorded which).

This clonotype was seen a handful of times. The rearrangement joins TRBV3-1 to TRBJ2-7; 7 bases match TRBD1. Germline CDR1 LGHDT, CDR2 YNNKEL (reference sequence). The CDR3 covers 11 residues. With V trimmed by 9 bases and J by 12 bases, 11 bases remained unmatched. CDR3 nucleotides: TGTGCCAGTTCCTCACAGGGGCTGTCGTACTTC. Residues: CASSSQGLSYF.

This clonotype was detected only a few times. The chain is built from TRBV7-2 and TRBJ2-7; 8 bases match TRBD2. Germline values: CDR1 SGHTA, CDR2 FQGNSA. The CDR3 is 16 residues long. J lost 6 bases, V lost 3 bases, and 13 bases had no gene match. The CDR3 DNA reads as TGTGCCAGCAGCTTTCCGGCGGGACTAGATTTCTCCGAGCAGTACTTC. It specifies CASSFPAGLDFSEQYF.

The rearrangement uses TRBV27 and TRBJ2-1; 10 bases align to TRBD2. The CDR3 runs 14 residues. V shed 7 bases and J 1 base; nucleotides not matched to a gene: 1. Germline-derived CDR1 and CDR2 are MNHEY and SMNVEV (reference sequence). DNA of the CDR3: TGTGCCAGCAAACTAGCGGGGTCCTACAATGAGCAGTTCTTC. Encoded protein: CASKLAGSYNEQFF.

V is TRBV28 and J is TRBJ2-7; 9 bases map to TRBD1. The CDR3 has 14 residues. Germline assignment: CDR1 MDHEN and CDR2 SYDVKM. Losses at the gene ends were 5 bases for V and 6 bases for J; bases not matched to a gene: 8. CDR3 sequence: CASSEPGQGPEQYF. The CDR3 region has the DNA TGTGCCAGCAGTGAACCGGGACAGGGCCCCGAGCAGTACTTC.

Concerning this clonotype itself: A much larger clone differs from this one at a single base, so this may be a read error. The genes are TRBV4-1 and TRBJ2-7; D gene unclear. Trimming stripped 1 base from V and 3 bases from J, with 16 bases between. Germline CDR1 MGHRA, CDR2 YSYEKL. The CDR3 has 16 residues. CDR3 sequence: CASSQVGLGSCYEQYF. CDR3 sequence (DNA): TGCGCCAGCAGCCAAGTTGGTTTGGGAAGCTGCTACGAGCAGTACTTC.

This clonotype was counted ten times or more. The chain combines TRBV5-1 with TRBJ2-1, with 7 bases aligning to TRBD2. The CDR3 runs to 13 residues. CDR1 is SGHRS and CDR2 is YFSETQ in the germline V gene. Trimming removed 2 bases from V and 9 bases from J; junction bases left unmatched: 5. The CDR3 nucleotides read TGCGCCAGCAGCTTCAGCGGGAATGTTGAGCAGTTCTTC. Its protein product is CASSFSGNVEQFF.

This clonotype was seen ten or more times. The chain links TRBV28 to TRBJ1-2; 9 bases agree with TRBD1. Trimming at V came to 1 base and at J to 4 bases, leaving 10 bases not matched to a gene. This CDR3 region has 17 residues. In germline, CDR1 is MDHEN, CDR2 SYDVKM. CDR3 loop: CASSLSSLTGGLYGYTF. In DNA form, the CDR3 reads TGTGCCAGCAGTTTATCCTCGTTAACAGGGGGCCTCTATGGCTACACCTTC.

This clonotype was seen more than once but under ten times. This chain links TRBV9 with TRBJ1-1; possibly TRBD1 for D (5 bases). The CDR3 spans 12 residues. Germline loops: CDR1 SGDLS, CDR2 YYNGEE. V gave up 1 base and J gave up 8 bases, with 9 bases separating them. CDR3 in DNA: TGTGCCAGCAGCGTAATGGGGCCCGAAGCTTTCTTT. It is translated as CASSVMGPEAFF.

This clonotype has just a few counts. The chain uses TRBV7-2 and TRBJ2-2, with TRBD2 as a possible D gene (6 bases). The CDR3 runs 13 residues. Germline-derived CDR1 and CDR2 are SGHTA and FQGNSA. V was cut by 7 bases and J by 6 bases, with 12 bases left in between. CDR3 protein: CASTGSGSGELFF. The CDR3 bases are TGTGCCAGCACCGGAAGCGGGTCCGGGGAGCTGTTTTTT.

This clonotype showed up just a few times. This chain connects TRBV20-1 to TRBJ1-2, with D possibly being TRBD1 (5 bases). The germline CDR1 and CDR2 sequences are DFQATT and SNEGSKA (reference sequence). The CDR3 contains 15 residues. V was clipped by 0 bases and J by 3 bases, with 14 bases between them. As DNA, the CDR3 is TGCAGTGCTAGAGAGGCAGGGAGTGAACACTATGGCTACACCTTC. This gives the protein CSAREAGSEHYGYTF.

This clonotype was picked up a small number of times. This chain connects TRBV7-2 to TRBJ2-3; no firm D call. This CDR3 is built from 17 residues. CDR1 and CDR2 (germline): SGHTA, FQGNSA. With 4 bases removed from V and 1 base from J, the gap between germline ends came to 18 bases. As DNA, the CDR3 is TGTGCCAGCAGCTCCACACTACTCGCCGGCCGCACAGATACGCAGTATTTT. This sequence encodes CASSSTLLAGRTDTQYF. Full variable domain (rest looked up from reference TRBV7-2 and TRBJ2-3): GAGVSQSPSNKVTEKGKDVELRCDPISGHTALYWYRQSLGQGLEFLIYFQGNSAPDKSGLPSDRFSAERTGGSVSTLTIQRTQQEDSAVYLCASSSTLLAGRTDTQYFGPGTRLTVL.

This clonotype was recorded many times. The gene calls are TRBV7-9 and TRBJ2-1; 8 nucleotides agree with TRBD2. In germline, CDR1 is SEHNR, CDR2 FQNEAQ (reference sequence). The CDR3 is 16 amino acids. V was pared by 1 base and J by 4 bases, with 6 bases of the junction left unmatched. DNA for the CDR3: TGTGCCAGCAGCTTAGGGGCGGGGGGCTCATACAATGAGCAGTTCTTC. This sequence encodes CASSLGAGGSYNEQFF.

This clonotype was found a few times. V usage is TRBV11-2 and J usage is TRBJ1-1; D unresolved. The CDR3 contains 14 residues. Germline V CDR1 and CDR2: SGHAT, FQNNGV. V dropped 4 bases and J dropped 1 base, with 10 bases sitting between them. The CDR3 region is CASSWPLTNTEAFF. The CDR3 DNA sequence: TGTGCCAGCAGCTGGCCCCTAACGAACACTGAAGCTTTCTTT.

This clonotype has more than one count but fewer than ten. This chain uses TRBV20-1 with TRBJ1-4, with D tentatively TRBD1 (6 bases). Germline values: CDR1 DFQATT, CDR2 SNEGSKA (reference sequence). V lost 5 bases to trimming and J lost 4 bases, with 11 bases between them. The CDR3 covers 13 residues. The CDR3 here is CSAHGQSNEKLFF. Written as DNA, the CDR3 is TGCAGTGCTCATGGACAGAGTAATGAAAAACTGTTTTTT.

This clonotype was detected a few times. V gene TRBV20-1 combines with J gene TRBJ1-2; D gene uncertain. The CDR3 totals 12 residues. V lost 4 bases to trimming and J lost 4 bases, with 10 bases between them. Germline CDR1 reads DFQATT; CDR2 reads SNEGSKA (reference sequence). The DNA for the CDR3 is TGCAGTGCTACCGTCCCGGGCTATGGCTACACCTTC. Amino acids: CSATVPGYGYTF.

This clonotype was recorded at least ten times. V usage is TRBV7-9 and J usage is TRBJ1-2; 8 positions match TRBD1. Germline lookup yields CDR1 SEHNR and CDR2 FQNEAQ (reference sequence). The CDR3 contains 13 residues. V gave up 5 bases and J gave up 3 bases; unmatched junction bases: 2. The DNA of the CDR3 is TGTGCCAGCAGCCCGACAGGGGACTATGGCTACACCTTC. It translates to CASSPTGDYGYTF.

The rearrangement joins TRBV11-3 to TRBJ2-1; possibly TRBD2 for D (5 bases). Germline V gene data show CDR1 as SGHNT and CDR2 as YENEEA. This CDR3 contains 15 residues. Trimming took off 1 base at V and 5 bases at J, with 12 bases between the two ends. CDR3 sequence reads: CASSLGVSANNEQFF. For the CDR3, the DNA is TGTGCCAGCAGCTTAGGGGTTAGCGCGAACAATGAGCAGTTCTTC.

This clonotype was recorded many times. The CDR3 DNA sequence: TGTGCCAGCAGCGTAGGGTGGACAAACTATGGCTACACCTTC. It yields the protein CASSVGWTNYGYTF. The rearrangement uses TRBV9 and TRBJ1-2, with TRBD1 as a possible D gene (5 bases). This CDR3 has 14 amino acids. Trimming left V 0 bases short and J 2 bases short, with 8 bases between. Germline V gives CDR1 SGDLS, CDR2 YYNGEE.

In this sample, this clonotype turned up a few times. This rearrangement joins TRBV27 to TRBJ2-7, with 10 bases that match TRBD2. CDR1 is MNHEY and CDR2 is SMNVEV in the germline V gene (reference sequence). V lost 6 bases, J lost 0 bases, and 14 bases stayed unmatched. This CDR3 has 18 amino acids. This chain's CDR3 is CASSPKELAGRTSYEQYF. The DNA for the CDR3 is TGTGCCAGCAGCCCAAAGGAACTAGCGGGGAGAACCTCCTACGAGCAGTACTTC.

This clonotype was observed a few times. V usage is TRBV14 and J usage is TRBJ1-2; D unresolved. Germline V gene lookup returns CDR1 SGHDN and CDR2 FVKESK. Trimming took 4 bases from V and 5 from J, leaving 14 bases between them. The CDR3 sequence is 14 residues long. This CDR3 is CASSRPERDYGYTF. DNA for the CDR3: TGTGCCAGCAGCCGGCCGGAACGTGATTATGGCTACACCTTC.

This clonotype was recorded many times. The chain recombines TRBV21-1 with TRBJ2-7. TRBV21-1 is a pseudogene segment. This CDR3 comprises 12 residues. The CDR3 region is CASSFSSYEQYF. The CDR3 coding sequence is TGTGCCAGCAGCTTCAGCTCCTACGAGCAGTACTTC.